This entry lists 5 T cell receptor beta chains sequenced from one sample in a study of T cells after yellow fever vaccination (dated by TCRdb to between 2018 and 2020). The treatment or condition label, as the study defines it: live attenuated yellow fever vaccine strain. The library came from 5' RACE. Instrument on record: Illumina NovaSeq 6000. In TCRdb, the public reads were trimmed at Q25 with fastp and aligned with MiXCR, with productive beta chains retained. CDR3 protein duplicates are merged, each entry listing the most common genes and DNA. The sample records about 220,000 distinct CDR3 sequences, roughly 3.3% of which are singletons. The ten largest clones take up under 3.5% of the sample. Sample: CD4+ T cells sorted from PBMCs, taken 10 days after the yellow fever booster vaccination. The source of these receptors is a man in his late teens or twenties who received the YFV17D yellow fever vaccine.

This clonotype was observed a handful of times. The chain is built from TRBV3-1 and TRBJ2-1, with a weak D call TRBD2 (6 bases). There are 13 residues in the CDR3. The germline gives CDR1 LGHDT, CDR2 YNNKEL (reference sequence). V gave up 1 base and J gave up 15 bases, with 16 bases separating them. The CDR3 loop is CASSQAPLGRGFF. The CDR3 DNA reads as TGTGCCAGCAGCCAAGCGCCACTCGGGCGGGGGTTCTTC.

At least ten counts were recorded for this clonotype. One junction end does not reproduce the germline sequence, and a read error may be involved. The V call is TRBV7-7, the J call TRBJ2-3, with D unclear. Germline CDR1 SSHAT, CDR2 FNYEAQ (reference sequence). The CDR3 is 13 residues long. For the CDR3, the DNA is TGTGCTAGCAGCTACGGGTTTGAAGATACGCAGTATTTT. Protein product: CASSYGFEDTQYF. Full variable domain (missing parts from reference TRBV7-7 and TRBJ2-3): GAGVSQSPRYKVTKRGQDVTLRCDPISSHATLYWYQQALGQGPEFLTYFNYEAQPDKSGLPSDRFSAERPEGSISTLTIQRTEQRDSAMYRCASSYGFEDTQYFGPGTRLTVL.

V and J are TRBV2 and TRBJ2-6; D may be TRBD1 (6 bases). Germline V gives CDR1 SNHLY, CDR2 FYNNEI. This CDR3 region has 14 residues. V was clipped by 8 bases and J by 0 bases, with 8 bases between them. CDR3 sequence: CASRRGSGANVLTF. The CDR3 DNA reads as TGTGCCAGCCGCAGGGGCTCTGGGGCCAACGTCCTGACTTTC.

This clonotype was seen more than once but under ten times. This rearrangement joins TRBV3-1 to TRBJ2-2; no clear D gene. Germline V CDR1 and CDR2: LGHDT, YNNKEL (reference sequence). V was trimmed by 1 base and J by 6 bases, leaving 12 bases between them. The CDR3 has 15 amino acids. The CDR3 region has the DNA TGTGCCAGCAGCCAAGTCCCCGGAAGCGCCGGGGAGCTGTTTTTT. This gives the protein CASSQVPGSAGELFF.

At least ten counts were recorded for this clonotype. The chain has TRBV5-6 and TRBJ2-5; D possibly matches TRBD1 or TRBD2 (5 bases each). The ends were cut back, 0 bases at V and 7 bases at J, with 19 bases in the middle. The CDR3 spans 16 residues. CDR1 SGHDT and CDR2 YYEEEE come from the germline V gene. The CDR3 bases are TGTGCCAGCAGCTTGGGGGGGACGGCCATTTTTCGGACCCAGTACTTC. As protein: CASSLGGTAIFRTQYF.